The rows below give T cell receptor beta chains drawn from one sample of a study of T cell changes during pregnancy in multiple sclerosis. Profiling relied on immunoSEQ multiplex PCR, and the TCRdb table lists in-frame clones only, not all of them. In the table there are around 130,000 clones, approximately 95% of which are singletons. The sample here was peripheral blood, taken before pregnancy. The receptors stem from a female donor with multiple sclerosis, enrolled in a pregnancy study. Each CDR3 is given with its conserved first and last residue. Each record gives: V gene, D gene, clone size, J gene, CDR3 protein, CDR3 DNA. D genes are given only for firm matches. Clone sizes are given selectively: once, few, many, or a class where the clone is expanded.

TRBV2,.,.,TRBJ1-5,CASSYDRNQPQHF,TGTGCCAGCAGTTACGACAGAAACCAGCCCCAGCATTTT
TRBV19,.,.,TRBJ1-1,CASSMGAKNTEAFF,TGTGCCAGTAGTATGGGGGCGAAGAACACTGAAGCTTTCTTT
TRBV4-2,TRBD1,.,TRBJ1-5,CASSQVLGTGGSQPQHF,TGTGCCAGCAGCCAAGTACTGGGGACAGGGGGCAGTCAGCCCCAGCATTTT
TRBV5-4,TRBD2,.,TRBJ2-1,CASSSQRGSYNEQFF,TGTGCCAGCAGCTCCCAGCGGGGTTCGTACAATGAGCAGTTCTTC
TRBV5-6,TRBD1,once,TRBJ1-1,CASSLGQVNTEAFF,TGTGCCAGCAGCTTAGGACAGGTGAACACTGAAGCTTTCTTT
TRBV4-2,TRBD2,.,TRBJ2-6,CASSHNTGQPGLAVSSGANVLTF,TGTGCCAGCAGCCACAATACGGGACAACCGGGACTAGCGGTTAGCTCTGGGGCCAACGTCCTGACTTTC
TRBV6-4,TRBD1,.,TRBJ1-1,CASSVDRAGDTEAFF,TGTGCCAGCAGTGTCGACAGGGCCGGAGACACTGAAGCTTTCTTT
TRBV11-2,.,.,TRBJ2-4,CASSLGSRGGLAKNIQYF,TGTGCCAGCAGCTTAGGGTCCAGGGGCGGTTTGGCCAAAAACATTCAGTACTTC
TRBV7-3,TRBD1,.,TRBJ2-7,CASRTRTGPYEQYF,TGTGCCAGCAGGACAAGGACAGGGCCCTACGAGCAGTACTTC
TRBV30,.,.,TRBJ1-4,CAWSSGRGEKLFF,TGTGCCTGGAGCTCGGGTCGGGGTGAAAAACTGTTTTTT
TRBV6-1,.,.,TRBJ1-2,CASSEGGGRNYGYTF,TGTGCCAGCAGTGAAGGGGGGGGGCGTAACTATGGCTACACCTTC
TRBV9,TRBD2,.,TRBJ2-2,CASSVRLAGVTGELFF,TGTGCCAGCAGCGTACGACTAGCGGGGGTCACCGGGGAGCTGTTTTTT
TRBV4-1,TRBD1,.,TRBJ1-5,CASSQRTGYQPQHF,TGCGCCAGCAGCCAACGGACAGGATATCAGCCCCAGCATTTT
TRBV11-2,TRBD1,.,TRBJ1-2,CASSLLGRGDYGYTF,TGTGCCAGCAGCCTCCTCGGCAGGGGGGACTATGGCTACACCTTC
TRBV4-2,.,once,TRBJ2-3,CASSQIGGYTDTQYF,TGTGCCAGCAGCCAAATAGGAGGGTACACAGATACGCAGTATTTT
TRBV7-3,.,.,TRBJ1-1,CASSLSRNTEAFF,TGTGCCAGCAGCTTGAGCCGCAACACTGAAGCTTTCTTT
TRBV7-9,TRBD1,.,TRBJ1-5,CASSLRGGADQPQHF,TGTGCCAGCAGCCTAAGAGGGGGCGCAGACCAGCCCCAGCATTTT
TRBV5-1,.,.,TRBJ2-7,CASSLLSGATEQYF,TGCGCCAGCAGCTTGTTGTCAGGGGCTACCGAGCAGTACTTC
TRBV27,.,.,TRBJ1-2,CASSLVGTYGYTF,TGTGCCAGCAGTTTAGTAGGGACTTATGGCTACACCTTC
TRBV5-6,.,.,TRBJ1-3,CASSSSSSGNTIYF,TGTGCCAGCAGCTCTTCGAGCTCTGGAAACACCATATATTTT
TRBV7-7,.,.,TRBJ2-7,CASSQGGRAGEQYF,TGTGCCAGCAGCCAGGGGGGCAGGGCAGGCGAGCAGTACTTC
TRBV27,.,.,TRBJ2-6,CASSLRGGRGANVLTF,TGTGCCAGCAGTTTACGTGGAGGTCGTGGGGCCAACGTCCTGACTTTC
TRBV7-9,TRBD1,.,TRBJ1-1,CASYRGGNTEAFF,TGTGCCAGCTACAGGGGCGGGAACACTGAAGCTTTCTTT
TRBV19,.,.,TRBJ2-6,CASSIIQGSGANVLTF,TGTGCCAGTAGTATCATACAGGGCTCTGGGGCCAACGTCCTGACTTTC
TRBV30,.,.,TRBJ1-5,CAWSGGSNQPQHF,TGTGCCTGGAGCGGGGGTAGCAATCAGCCCCAGCATTTT
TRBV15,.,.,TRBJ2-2,CASLNRGTGELFF,TGTGCCAGTCTAAACCGGGGTACAGGGGAGCTGTTTTTT
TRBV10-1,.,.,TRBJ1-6,CASSRQITPLHF,TGCGCCAGCAGTAGACAGATTACACCCCTCCACTTT
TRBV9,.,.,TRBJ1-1,CASSSGGGSTRTEAFF,TGTGCCAGCAGCTCCGGGGGAGGAAGCACGAGGACTGAAGCTTTCTTT
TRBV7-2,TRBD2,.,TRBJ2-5,CASSSPRTSGQETQYF,TGTGCCAGCAGCTCCCCGCGGACTAGCGGACAAGAGACCCAGTACTTC
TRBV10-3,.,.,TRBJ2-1,CAISAGAEQFF,TGTGCCATCAGTGCAGGGGCTGAGCAGTTCTTC
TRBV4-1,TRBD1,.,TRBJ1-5,CASSPGQGYSNQPQHF,TGCGCCAGCAGCCCGGGACAGGGTTATAGCAATCAGCCCCAGCATTTT
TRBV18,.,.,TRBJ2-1,CASSPLPLGGASYNEQFF,TGTGCCAGCTCACCACTGCCCTTGGGGGGAGCGTCGTACAATGAGCAGTTCTTC
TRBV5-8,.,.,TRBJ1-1,CASSLVNKNTEAFF,TGTGCCAGCAGCTTAGTTAACAAGAACACTGAAGCTTTCTTT
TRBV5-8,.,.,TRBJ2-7,CASSSLYYEQYF,TGTGCCAGCAGCTCACTATACTACGAGCAGTACTTC
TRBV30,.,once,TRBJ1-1,CAWSALFSAVNTEAFF,TGTGCCTGGAGTGCTCTGTTTAGTGCGGTGAACACTGAAGCTTTCTTT
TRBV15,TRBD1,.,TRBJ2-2,CATSSGTGRTGELFF,TGTGCCACCAGCAGTGGGACAGGGAGAACCGGGGAGCTGTTTTTT
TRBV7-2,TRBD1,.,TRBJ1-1,CASSPYLDRVGGTEAFF,TGTGCCAGCAGCCCATACCTCGACAGGGTGGGAGGCACTGAAGCTTTCTTT
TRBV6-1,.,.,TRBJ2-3,CASDTSPDTQYF,TGTGCCAGCGATACTAGCCCAGATACGCAGTATTTT
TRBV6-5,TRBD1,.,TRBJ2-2,CASRKDRITTGELFF,TGTGCCAGCAGAAAGGACAGGATCACCACCGGGGAGCTGTTTTTT
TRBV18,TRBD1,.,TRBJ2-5,CASSPDREPSETQYF,TGTGCCAGCTCACCAGACAGGGAGCCATCAGAGACCCAGTACTTC
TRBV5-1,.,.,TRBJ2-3,CASSWGPGSTDTQYF,TGCGCCAGCAGCTGGGGCCCAGGGAGCACAGATACGCAGTATTTT
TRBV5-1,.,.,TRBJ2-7,CASSSLGYEQYF,TGCGCCAGCAGCTCCCTAGGATACGAGCAGTACTTC
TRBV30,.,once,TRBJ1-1,CAWIRGRTHKPAGTEAFF,TGTGCCTGGATCCGCGGGAGGACCCATAAGCCGGCCGGCACTGAAGCTTTCTTT
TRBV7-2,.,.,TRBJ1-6,CASSLDPQGYSPLHF,TGTGCCAGCAGCTTAGATCCCCAGGGGTATTCACCCCTCCACTTT
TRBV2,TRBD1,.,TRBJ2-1,CASSESLLPGQGRNEQFF,TGTGCCAGCAGTGAATCGCTGCTTCCGGGACAGGGACGGAATGAGCAGTTCTTC
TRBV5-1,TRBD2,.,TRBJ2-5,CASSLAAGVQETQYF,TGCGCCAGCAGCTTGGCCGCGGGAGTTCAAGAGACCCAGTACTTC